This is a list of T cell receptor beta chains from one sample in a study of cytomegalovirus exposure and HLA in healthy donors. Measured with immunoSEQ multiplex PCR; TCRdb has only the in-frame clones, and not every one. The data show roughly 160,000 clones, 80% seen once. Sequencing input: PBMCs. The receptors stem from a man aged 25 to 40 in good health and CMV-seronegative. CDR3s include the opening cysteine and the closing phenylalanine or tryptophan. D genes are given only for firm matches. Only some rows state a clone size, as once, few, many or a class for expanded clones.

d_gene: -
v_gene: TRBV7-2
j_gene: TRBJ2-3
abundance: -
CDR3nt: TGTGCCAGCAGCTGGACGGTGAACAGGGCTACAGATACGCAGTATTTT
CDR3aa: CASSWTVNRATDTQYF

d_gene: -
v_gene: TRBV10-3
j_gene: TRBJ1-3
abundance: once
CDR3nt: TGTGCCATCAGCACAGAGTCGGGAAACACCATATATTTT
CDR3aa: CAISTESGNTIYF

d_gene: TRBD1
v_gene: TRBV2
j_gene: TRBJ1-4
abundance: -
CDR3nt: TGTGCCAGCAGTTCCACAGGGGGAGCAACTAATGAAAAACTGTTTTTT
CDR3aa: CASSSTGGATNEKLFF

d_gene: -
v_gene: TRBV28
j_gene: TRBJ2-3
abundance: -
CDR3nt: TGTGCCAGCAGTAACATCGGGGGGCTACCCTACACAGATACGCAGTATTTT
CDR3aa: CASSNIGGLPYTDTQYF

d_gene: TRBD2
v_gene: TRBV9
j_gene: TRBJ2-7
abundance: -
CDR3nt: TGTGCCAGCAGCGTAGGGACTAGCGGTACCTACGAGCAGTACTTC
CDR3aa: CASSVGTSGTYEQYF

d_gene: TRBD2
v_gene: TRBV9
j_gene: TRBJ2-1
abundance: once
CDR3nt: TGTGCCAGCAGCGTAGGAATCAGCGGGGTAGAGCAGTTCTTC
CDR3aa: CASSVGISGVEQFF

d_gene: -
v_gene: TRBV30
j_gene: TRBJ2-7
abundance: -
CDR3nt: TGTGCCTGGAAGTTTACAGGGCCGGGCGAGCAGTACTTC
CDR3aa: CAWKFTGPGEQYF

d_gene: TRBD1
v_gene: TRBV25-1
j_gene: TRBJ2-2
abundance: once
CDR3nt: TGTGCCAGCAGTGAACCCCGGACAGGGCTGAACACCGGGGAGCTGTTTTTT
CDR3aa: CASSEPRTGLNTGELFF

d_gene: -
v_gene: TRBV2
j_gene: TRBJ1-4
abundance: -
CDR3nt: TGTGCCAGCACCTTTGATGAAAAACTGTTTTTT
CDR3aa: CASTFDEKLFF

d_gene: -
v_gene: TRBV2
j_gene: TRBJ2-2
abundance: -
CDR3nt: TGTGCCAGCTCTGGGCCCGGGAATGAGGGCGGGGAGCTGTTTTTT
CDR3aa: CASSGPGNEGGELFF

d_gene: TRBD1
v_gene: TRBV7-9
j_gene: TRBJ1-4
abundance: -
CDR3nt: TGTGCCAGCAGCTTCCTGACAGGGCGTAATGAAAAACTGTTTTTT
CDR3aa: CASSFLTGRNEKLFF

d_gene: TRBD2
v_gene: TRBV11-3
j_gene: TRBJ2-3
abundance: -
CDR3nt: TGTGCCAGCAGCCCCGGACTAGCGGGAGTATTTGCTAGCACAGATACGCAGTATTTT
CDR3aa: CASSPGLAGVFASTDTQYF

d_gene: TRBD1
v_gene: TRBV30
j_gene: TRBJ2-7
abundance: -
CDR3nt: TGTGCCCGGTTTCGTCCCGGGACAGGGGAATACGAGCAGTACTTC
CDR3aa: CARFRPGTGEYEQYF

d_gene: TRBD1
v_gene: TRBV2
j_gene: TRBJ2-7
abundance: -
CDR3nt: TGTGCCAGCAGTGAAAACGCAGGGGGAATAGGCGAGCAGTACTTC
CDR3aa: CASSENAGGIGEQYF

d_gene: -
v_gene: TRBV12-1
j_gene: TRBJ1-4
abundance: -
CDR3nt: TGTGCCAGCAGCCACGGACAGGGGAATGAAAAACTGTTTTTT
CDR3aa: CASSHGQGNEKLFF

d_gene: TRBD1
v_gene: TRBV5-1
j_gene: TRBJ1-1
abundance: -
CDR3nt: TGCGCCAGCAGCTTGGGTCAGGGGGTATCTGAAGCTTTCTTT
CDR3aa: CASSLGQGVSEAFF

d_gene: -
v_gene: TRBV7-9
j_gene: TRBJ2-6
abundance: few
CDR3nt: TGTGCCAGCAGCTTGGTCGGGACAAGCAACGTCCTGACTTTC
CDR3aa: CASSLVGTSNVLTF

d_gene: TRBD1
v_gene: TRBV15
j_gene: TRBJ1-2
abundance: -
CDR3nt: TGTGCCACCAGTAGGGAGACAGGGACCCGTGGCTACACCTTC
CDR3aa: CATSRETGTRGYTF

d_gene: -
v_gene: TRBV2
j_gene: TRBJ2-2
abundance: -
CDR3nt: TGTGCCAGCAGTGATGCTGCGGGGAGGACCGGGGAGCTGTTTTTT
CDR3aa: CASSDAAGRTGELFF

d_gene: TRBD2
v_gene: TRBV29-1
j_gene: TRBJ2-1
abundance: -
CDR3nt: TGCAGCGCCCTAGCGGGGGGGTTCGAAGAGCAGTTCTTC
CDR3aa: CSALAGGFEEQFF

d_gene: -
v_gene: TRBV28
j_gene: TRBJ1-4
abundance: -
CDR3nt: TGTGCCAGCAGTATGTGGACCTCTACAGGTGAAAAACTGTTTTTT
CDR3aa: CASSMWTSTGEKLFF

d_gene: -
v_gene: TRBV15
j_gene: TRBJ2-7
abundance: -
CDR3nt: TGTGCCACCAGCAGGCCCGGGGGAGGGGGGTCTCGGGAGCAGTACTTC
CDR3aa: CATSRPGGGGSREQYF

d_gene: TRBD1
v_gene: TRBV5-1
j_gene: TRBJ2-2
abundance: -
CDR3nt: TGCGCCAGCAGCTTGGTCCCGGACAGGGCCAACACCGGGGAGCTGTTTTTT
CDR3aa: CASSLVPDRANTGELFF

d_gene: TRBD2
v_gene: TRBV5-1
j_gene: TRBJ2-7
abundance: -
CDR3nt: TGCGCCAGCAGCTGGGGGGGAGCGGGGGGCCTCTCCTACGAGCAGTACTTC
CDR3aa: CASSWGGAGGLSYEQYF

d_gene: -
v_gene: TRBV4-3
j_gene: TRBJ1-5
abundance: -
CDR3nt: TGCGCCAGCAGCTCGGGGGGGGGAAGCCAGCCCCAGCATTTT
CDR3aa: CASSSGGGSQPQHF

d_gene: -
v_gene: TRBV10-3
j_gene: TRBJ2-7
abundance: -
CDR3nt: TGTGCCATCAAATCGGAGAGCTACGAGCAGTACTTC
CDR3aa: CAIKSESYEQYF

d_gene: -
v_gene: TRBV10-3
j_gene: TRBJ2-3
abundance: few
CDR3nt: TGTGCCATCAGCATGATGACAGCTAGCACAGATACGCAGTATTTT
CDR3aa: CAISMMTASTDTQYF

d_gene: -
v_gene: TRBV14
j_gene: TRBJ2-3
abundance: -
CDR3nt: TGTGCCAGCAGCCAAGAAAACCCCGGGTTGAGCACAGATACGCAGTATTTT
CDR3aa: CASSQENPGLSTDTQYF

d_gene: TRBD1
v_gene: TRBV19
j_gene: TRBJ1-1
abundance: -
CDR3nt: TGTGCCAGTAGTCATCGACAGGGGGGCACTGAAGCTTTCTTT
CDR3aa: CASSHRQGGTEAFF

d_gene: -
v_gene: TRBV6-5
j_gene: TRBJ1-2
abundance: -
CDR3nt: TGTGCCAGCAGTTACTCGCGGGGATTCATTAACTATGGCTACACCTTC
CDR3aa: CASSYSRGFINYGYTF

d_gene: -
v_gene: TRBV6-6
j_gene: TRBJ1-4
abundance: -
CDR3nt: TGTGCCAGCAGTCGCAGGCTTGAAAAACTGTTTTTT
CDR3aa: CASSRRLEKLFF

d_gene: -
v_gene: TRBV30
j_gene: TRBJ2-7
abundance: once
CDR3nt: TGTGCCTGGAGTTACTCCGACTACGAGCAGTACTTC
CDR3aa: CAWSYSDYEQYF

d_gene: TRBD1
v_gene: TRBV6-5
j_gene: TRBJ2-7
abundance: -
CDR3nt: TGTGCCAGCAGTCCCACAGGGGGTGTTTACGAGCAGTACTTC
CDR3aa: CASSPTGGVYEQYF

d_gene: -
v_gene: TRBV27
j_gene: TRBJ1-6
abundance: -
CDR3nt: TGTGCCAGTTCAGGGTATAATTCACCCCTCCACTTT
CDR3aa: CASSGYNSPLHF

d_gene: -
v_gene: TRBV5-1
j_gene: TRBJ2-6
abundance: few
CDR3nt: TGCGCCAGCAGCTTGAACGCGGGTCTGCCCTCTGGGGCCAACGTCCTGACTTTC
CDR3aa: CASSLNAGLPSGANVLTF

d_gene: -
v_gene: TRBV28
j_gene: TRBJ2-2
abundance: -
CDR3nt: TGTGCCAGCAGCCCCCCCCCAGGGCCCGGGGAGCTGTTTTTT
CDR3aa: CASSPPPGPGELFF

d_gene: -
v_gene: TRBV28
j_gene: TRBJ2-7
abundance: -
CDR3nt: TGTGCCAGCAGCCAACCAGGAGGGCCAGCCTACGAGCAGTACTTC
CDR3aa: CASSQPGGPAYEQYF

d_gene: -
v_gene: TRBV28
j_gene: TRBJ2-1
abundance: -
CDR3nt: TGTGCCAGCAGTCCCAGGGTGGCCTCCTACAATGAGCAGTTCTTC
CDR3aa: CASSPRVASYNEQFF

d_gene: -
v_gene: TRBV7-2
j_gene: TRBJ2-1
abundance: -
CDR3nt: TGTGCCAGCAGCTTAGCGCTAGATGAGCAGTTCTTC
CDR3aa: CASSLALDEQFF

d_gene: -
v_gene: TRBV5-4
j_gene: TRBJ2-2
abundance: -
CDR3nt: TGTGCCAGCAGCCCTCAAGCGGCACGATCGAACACCGGGGAGCTGTTTTTT
CDR3aa: CASSPQAARSNTGELFF

d_gene: TRBD1
v_gene: TRBV2
j_gene: TRBJ1-2
abundance: -
CDR3nt: TGTGCCAGCAGTGGACAGGGATTGGACTATGGCTACACCTTC
CDR3aa: CASSGQGLDYGYTF

d_gene: -
v_gene: TRBV15
j_gene: TRBJ2-1
abundance: -
CDR3nt: TGTGCCACAAAGCAGGGCAGCTCCTACAATGAGCAGTTCTTC
CDR3aa: CATKQGSSYNEQFF

d_gene: -
v_gene: TRBV9
j_gene: TRBJ1-6
abundance: -
CDR3nt: TGTGCCAGCAGCCGGGGTGGTAATTCACCCCTCCACTTT
CDR3aa: CASSRGGNSPLHF

d_gene: -
v_gene: TRBV18
j_gene: TRBJ1-1
abundance: -
CDR3nt: TGTGCCAGCTCAGCGGGGGACGGATTGAACACTGAAGCTTTCTTT
CDR3aa: CASSAGDGLNTEAFF

d_gene: -
v_gene: TRBV5-4
j_gene: TRBJ1-3
abundance: -
CDR3nt: TGTGCCAGCAGCCCGAGGCCCGGCAGCTCTGGAAACACCATATATTTT
CDR3aa: CASSPRPGSSGNTIYF

d_gene: TRBD1
v_gene: TRBV2
j_gene: TRBJ2-5
abundance: -
CDR3nt: TGTGCCACCCTGGACAGGGGAGAAGAGACCCAGTACTTC
CDR3aa: CATLDRGEETQYF

d_gene: -
v_gene: TRBV11-2
j_gene: TRBJ1-1
abundance: -
CDR3nt: TGTGCCAGCAGCCCTGGAGTGGGTACTGAAGCTTTCTTT
CDR3aa: CASSPGVGTEAFF

d_gene: -
v_gene: TRBV11-2
j_gene: TRBJ1-4
abundance: -
CDR3nt: TGTGCCGGCAGCTTAGAGTATAGCCTTAATGAAAAACTGTTTTTT
CDR3aa: CAGSLEYSLNEKLFF

d_gene: TRBD1
v_gene: TRBV2
j_gene: TRBJ1-3
abundance: few
CDR3nt: TGTGCCAGCAGTTATGGACAGGGAAGAGTCGGCTCTGGAAACACCATATATTTT
CDR3aa: CASSYGQGRVGSGNTIYF

d_gene: TRBD2
v_gene: TRBV9
j_gene: TRBJ2-2
abundance: once
CDR3nt: TGTGCCAGCAGCCTCGGACTAGCGGGGGAGAACACCGGGGAGCTGTTTTTT
CDR3aa: CASSLGLAGENTGELFF

d_gene: -
v_gene: TRBV30
j_gene: TRBJ1-4
abundance: few
CDR3nt: TGTGCCTGGAGTGTAAGACAGAAGTATGAAAAACTGTTTTTT
CDR3aa: CAWSVRQKYEKLFF

d_gene: TRBD2
v_gene: TRBV9
j_gene: TRBJ2-1
abundance: -
CDR3nt: TGTGCCAGCAGCGCCGGGACTAGCCGACCCTACAATGAGCAGTTCTTC
CDR3aa: CASSAGTSRPYNEQFF

d_gene: TRBD2
v_gene: TRBV6-5
j_gene: TRBJ2-3
abundance: -
CDR3nt: TGTGCCAGCAGTTACCAGCGGGGGAGCACAGATACGCAGTATTTT
CDR3aa: CASSYQRGSTDTQYF

d_gene: -
v_gene: TRBV29-1
j_gene: TRBJ2-7
abundance: -
CDR3nt: TGCAGCGTTGAAGTTAGTGGGCCTCTCGAGCAGTACTTC
CDR3aa: CSVEVSGPLEQYF

d_gene: TRBD1
v_gene: TRBV2
j_gene: TRBJ1-5
abundance: -
CDR3nt: TGTGCCAGCAGTGACCCACAGGGGGCCCCTCAGCCCCAGCATTTT
CDR3aa: CASSDPQGAPQPQHF

d_gene: TRBD1
v_gene: TRBV13
j_gene: TRBJ1-1
abundance: -
CDR3nt: TGTGCCAGCAGCTACTTCCCGGGACAGGGTCGGGGGACTGAAGCTTTCTTT
CDR3aa: CASSYFPGQGRGTEAFF

d_gene: TRBD2
v_gene: TRBV5-1
j_gene: TRBJ2-2
abundance: -
CDR3nt: TGCGCCAGCAGCTTGGATACCGGACTAGCGGGAGACACCGGGGAGCTGTTTTTT
CDR3aa: CASSLDTGLAGDTGELFF